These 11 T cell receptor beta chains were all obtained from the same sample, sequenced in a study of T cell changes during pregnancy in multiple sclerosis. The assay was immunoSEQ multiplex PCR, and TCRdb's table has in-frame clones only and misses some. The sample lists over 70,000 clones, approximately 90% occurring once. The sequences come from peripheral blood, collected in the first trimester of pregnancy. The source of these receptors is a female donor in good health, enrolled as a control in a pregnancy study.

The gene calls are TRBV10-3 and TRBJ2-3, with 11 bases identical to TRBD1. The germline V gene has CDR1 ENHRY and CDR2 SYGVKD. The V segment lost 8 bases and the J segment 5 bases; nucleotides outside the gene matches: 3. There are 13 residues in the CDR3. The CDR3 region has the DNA TGTGCCATCGGACAGGGGGCAGGAGATACGCAGTATTTT. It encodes CAIGQGAGDTQYF.

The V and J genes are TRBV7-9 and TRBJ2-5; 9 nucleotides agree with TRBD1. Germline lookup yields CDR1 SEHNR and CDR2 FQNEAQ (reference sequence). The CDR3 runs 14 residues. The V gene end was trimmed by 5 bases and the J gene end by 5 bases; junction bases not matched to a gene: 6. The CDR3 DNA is TGTGCCAGCAGCCCTTGGACAGGGGAGGAGACCCAGTACTTC. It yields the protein CASSPWTGEETQYF.

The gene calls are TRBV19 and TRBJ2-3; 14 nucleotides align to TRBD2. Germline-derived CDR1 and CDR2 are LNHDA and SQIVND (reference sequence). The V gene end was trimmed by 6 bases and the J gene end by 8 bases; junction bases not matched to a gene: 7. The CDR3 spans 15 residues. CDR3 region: CASRARLAGGPTQYF. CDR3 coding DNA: TGTGCCAGTAGGGCACGACTAGCGGGAGGGCCTACGCAGTATTTT.

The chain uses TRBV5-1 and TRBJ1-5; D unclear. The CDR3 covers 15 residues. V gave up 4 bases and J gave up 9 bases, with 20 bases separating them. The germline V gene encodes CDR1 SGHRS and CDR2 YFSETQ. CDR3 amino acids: CASSENGYKRGPQHF. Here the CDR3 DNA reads TGCGCCAGCAGCGAAAACGGATACAAAAGAGGGCCCCAGCATTTT.

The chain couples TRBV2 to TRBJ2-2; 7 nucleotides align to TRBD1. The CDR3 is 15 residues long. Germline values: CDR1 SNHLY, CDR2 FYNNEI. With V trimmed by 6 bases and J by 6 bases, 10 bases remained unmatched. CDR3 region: CASRETGYLSGELFF. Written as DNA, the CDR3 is TGTGCCAGCAGGGAGACAGGGTATCTATCCGGGGAGCTGTTTTTT.

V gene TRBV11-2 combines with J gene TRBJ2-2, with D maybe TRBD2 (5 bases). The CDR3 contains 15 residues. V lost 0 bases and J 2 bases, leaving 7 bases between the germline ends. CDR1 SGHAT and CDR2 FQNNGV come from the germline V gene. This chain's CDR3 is CASSLDGGNTGELFF. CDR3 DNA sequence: TGTGCCAGCAGCTTAGATGGAGGAAACACCGGGGAGCTGTTTTTT.

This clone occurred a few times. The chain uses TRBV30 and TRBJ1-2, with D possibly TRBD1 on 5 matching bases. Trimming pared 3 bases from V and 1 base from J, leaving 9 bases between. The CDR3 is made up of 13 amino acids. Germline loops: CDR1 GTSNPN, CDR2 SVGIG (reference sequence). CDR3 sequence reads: CAWSAQGNYGYTF. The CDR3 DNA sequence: TGTGCCTGGAGCGCCCAGGGTAACTATGGCTACACCTTC.

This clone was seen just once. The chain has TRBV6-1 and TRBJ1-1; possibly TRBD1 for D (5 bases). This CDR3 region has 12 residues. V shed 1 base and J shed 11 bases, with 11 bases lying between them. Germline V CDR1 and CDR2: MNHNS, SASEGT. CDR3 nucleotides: TGTGCCAGCAGTGAAGGGGCGGGGGGGGCTTTCTTT. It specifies CASSEGAGGAFF.

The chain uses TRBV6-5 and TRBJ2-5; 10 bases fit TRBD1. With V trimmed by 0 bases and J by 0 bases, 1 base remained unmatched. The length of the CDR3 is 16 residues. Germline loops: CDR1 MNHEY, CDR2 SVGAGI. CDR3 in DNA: TGTGCCAGCAGTTACTCGGACAGGGGGTACCAAGAGACCCAGTACTTC. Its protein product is CASSYSDRGYQETQYF.

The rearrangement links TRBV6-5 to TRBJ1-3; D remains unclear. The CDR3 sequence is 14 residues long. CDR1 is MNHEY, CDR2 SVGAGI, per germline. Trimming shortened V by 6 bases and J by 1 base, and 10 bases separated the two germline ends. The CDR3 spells CASSPRLSGNTIYF. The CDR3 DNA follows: TGTGCCAGCAGCCCCCGACTTTCTGGAAACACCATATATTTT.

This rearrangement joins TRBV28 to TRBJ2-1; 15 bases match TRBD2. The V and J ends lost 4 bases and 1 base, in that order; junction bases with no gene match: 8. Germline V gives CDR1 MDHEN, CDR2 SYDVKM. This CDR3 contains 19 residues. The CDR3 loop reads CASSSPGLAGGISYNEQFF. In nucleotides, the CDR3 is TGTGCCAGCAGTTCTCCGGGACTAGCGGGAGGAATATCCTACAATGAGCAGTTCTTC.